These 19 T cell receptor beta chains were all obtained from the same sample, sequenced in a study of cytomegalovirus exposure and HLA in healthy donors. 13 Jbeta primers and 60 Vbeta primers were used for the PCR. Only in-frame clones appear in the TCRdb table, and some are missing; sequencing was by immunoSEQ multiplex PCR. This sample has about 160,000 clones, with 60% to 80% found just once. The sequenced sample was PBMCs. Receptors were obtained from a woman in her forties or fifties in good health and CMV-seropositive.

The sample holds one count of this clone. The CDR3: CASSYPPQGSYGYTF. The CDR3 nucleotides are TGTGCCAGCAGTTATCCCCCTCAGGGGTCCTATGGCTACACCTTC. The chain is built from TRBV28 and TRBJ1-2; D possibly corresponds to TRBD1 (6 bases). V was clipped by 4 bases and J by 4 bases, with 16 bases between them. The CDR3 is 15 residues long. Germline V gene lookup returns CDR1 MDHEN and CDR2 SYDVKM.

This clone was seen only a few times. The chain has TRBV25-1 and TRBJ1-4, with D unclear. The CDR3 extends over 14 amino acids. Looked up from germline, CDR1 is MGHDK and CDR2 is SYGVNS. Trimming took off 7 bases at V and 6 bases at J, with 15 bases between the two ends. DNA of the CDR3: TGTGCCAGCACAGCGGGGTGGGAAGATGAAAAACTGTTTTTT. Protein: CASTAGWEDEKLFF.

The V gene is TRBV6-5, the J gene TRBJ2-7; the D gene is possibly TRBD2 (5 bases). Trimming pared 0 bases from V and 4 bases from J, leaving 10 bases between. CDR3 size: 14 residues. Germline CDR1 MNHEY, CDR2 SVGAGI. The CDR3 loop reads CASSYSIGGYEQYF. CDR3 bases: TGTGCCAGCAGTTACTCGATTGGAGGATACGAGCAGTACTTC.

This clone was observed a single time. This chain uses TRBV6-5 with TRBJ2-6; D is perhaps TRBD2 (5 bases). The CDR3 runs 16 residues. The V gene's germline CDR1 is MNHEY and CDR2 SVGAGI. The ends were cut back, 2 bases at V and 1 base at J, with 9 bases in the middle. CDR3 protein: CASSYRPGSGANVLTF. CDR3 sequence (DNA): TGTGCCAGCAGTTACAGGCCGGGGTCTGGGGCCAACGTCCTGACTTTC.

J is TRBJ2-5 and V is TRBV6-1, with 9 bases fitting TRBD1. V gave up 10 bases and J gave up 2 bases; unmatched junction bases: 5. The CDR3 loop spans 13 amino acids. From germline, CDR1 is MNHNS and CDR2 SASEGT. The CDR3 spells CAIDRGYQETQYF. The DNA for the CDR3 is TGTGCCATCGACAGGGGGTATCAAGAGACCCAGTACTTC.

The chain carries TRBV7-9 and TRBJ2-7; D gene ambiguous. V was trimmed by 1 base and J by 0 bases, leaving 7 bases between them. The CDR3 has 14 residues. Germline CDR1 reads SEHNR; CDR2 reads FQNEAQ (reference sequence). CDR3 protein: CASSLETSSYEQYF. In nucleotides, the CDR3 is TGTGCCAGCAGCTTAGAGACAAGCTCCTACGAGCAGTACTTC.

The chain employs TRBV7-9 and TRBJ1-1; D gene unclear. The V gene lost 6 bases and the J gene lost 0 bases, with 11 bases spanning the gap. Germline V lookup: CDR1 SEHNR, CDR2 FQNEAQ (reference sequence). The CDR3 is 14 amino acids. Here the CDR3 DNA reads TGTGCCAGCAGTCCTACTGCTTTGAACACTGAAGCTTTCTTT. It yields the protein CASSPTALNTEAFF. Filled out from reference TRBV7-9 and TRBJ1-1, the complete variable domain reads DTGVSQNPRHKITKRGQNVTFRCDPISEHNRLYWYRQTLGQGPEFLTYFQNEAQLEKSRLLSDRFSAERPKGSFSTLEIQRTEQGDSAMYLCASSPTALNTEAFFGQGTRLTVV.

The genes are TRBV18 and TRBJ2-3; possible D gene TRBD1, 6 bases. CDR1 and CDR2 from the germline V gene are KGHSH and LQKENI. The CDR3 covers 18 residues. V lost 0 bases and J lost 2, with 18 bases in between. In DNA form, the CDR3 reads TGTGCCAGCTCACCACCGAACAGGGTTTCGTTTAACACAGATACGCAGTATTTT. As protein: CASSPPNRVSFNTDTQYF.

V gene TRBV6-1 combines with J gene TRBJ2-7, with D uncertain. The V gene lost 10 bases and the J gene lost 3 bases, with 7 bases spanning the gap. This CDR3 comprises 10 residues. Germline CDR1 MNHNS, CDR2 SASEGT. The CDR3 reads CATYDYEQYF. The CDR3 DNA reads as TGTGCCACCTACGACTACGAGCAGTACTTC.

Written as DNA, the CDR3 is TGTGCCAGCAGTGAAACGGGGAGCAGCACAGATACGCAGTATTTT. It yields the protein CASSETGSSTDTQYF. The J gene is TRBJ2-3, the V gene TRBV6-1, with D tentatively TRBD2 (5 bases). CDR1 and CDR2 from the germline V gene are MNHNS and SASEGT. The ends were cut back, 2 bases at V and 0 bases at J, with 9 bases in the middle. The CDR3 length is 15 residues.

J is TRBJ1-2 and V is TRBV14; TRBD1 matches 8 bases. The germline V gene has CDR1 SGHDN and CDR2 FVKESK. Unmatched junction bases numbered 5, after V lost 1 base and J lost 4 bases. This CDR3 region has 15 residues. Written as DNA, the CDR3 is TGTGCCAGCAGCCAAGTGGGACAGGAGAGCTATGGCTACACCTTC. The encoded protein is CASSQVGQESYGYTF.

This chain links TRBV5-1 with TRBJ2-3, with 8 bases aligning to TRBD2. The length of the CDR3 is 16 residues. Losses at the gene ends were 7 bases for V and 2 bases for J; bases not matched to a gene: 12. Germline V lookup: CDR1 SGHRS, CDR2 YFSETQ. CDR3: CASARGTSGLTDTQYF. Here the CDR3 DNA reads TGCGCCAGCGCAAGGGGCACTAGCGGACTCACAGATACGCAGTATTTT.

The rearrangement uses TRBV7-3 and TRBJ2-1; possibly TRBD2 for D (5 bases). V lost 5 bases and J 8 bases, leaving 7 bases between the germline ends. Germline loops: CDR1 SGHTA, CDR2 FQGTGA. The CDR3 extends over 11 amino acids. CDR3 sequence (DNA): TGTGCCAGCAGCCTCGGGGATGAGCAGTTCTTC. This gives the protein CASSLGDEQFF.

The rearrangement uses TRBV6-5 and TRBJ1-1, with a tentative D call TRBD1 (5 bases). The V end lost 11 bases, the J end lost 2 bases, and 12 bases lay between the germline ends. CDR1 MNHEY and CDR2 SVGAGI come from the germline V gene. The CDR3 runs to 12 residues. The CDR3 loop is CAAAQGNTEAFF. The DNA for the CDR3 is TGTGCCGCAGCCCAGGGAAACACTGAAGCTTTCTTT.

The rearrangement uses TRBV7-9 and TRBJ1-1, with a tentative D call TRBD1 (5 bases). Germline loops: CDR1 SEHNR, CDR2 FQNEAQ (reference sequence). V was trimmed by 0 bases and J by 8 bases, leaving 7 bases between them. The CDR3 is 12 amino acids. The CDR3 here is CASSLAGGEAFF. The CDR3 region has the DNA TGTGCCAGCAGCTTAGCGGGGGGGGAAGCTTTCTTT.

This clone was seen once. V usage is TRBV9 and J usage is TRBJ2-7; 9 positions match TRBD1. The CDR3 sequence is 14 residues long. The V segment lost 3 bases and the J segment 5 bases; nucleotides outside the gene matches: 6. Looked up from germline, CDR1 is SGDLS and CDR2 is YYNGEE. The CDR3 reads CASSALDRGHEQYF. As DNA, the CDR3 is TGTGCCAGCAGCGCACTGGACAGGGGCCACGAGCAGTACTTC.

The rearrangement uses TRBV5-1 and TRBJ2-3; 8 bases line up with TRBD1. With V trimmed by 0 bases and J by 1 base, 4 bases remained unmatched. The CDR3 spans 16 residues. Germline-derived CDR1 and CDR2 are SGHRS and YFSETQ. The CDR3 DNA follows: TGCGCCAGCAGCTTGGGCGGACAGGGAGGCACAGATACGCAGTATTTT. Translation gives CASSLGGQGGTDTQYF.

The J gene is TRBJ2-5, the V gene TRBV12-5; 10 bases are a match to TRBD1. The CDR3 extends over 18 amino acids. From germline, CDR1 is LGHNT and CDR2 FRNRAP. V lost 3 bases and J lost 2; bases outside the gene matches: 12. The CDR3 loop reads CASGLPPGQGFFQETQYF. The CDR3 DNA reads TGTGCTAGTGGTTTACCTCCGGGACAGGGGTTTTTTCAAGAGACCCAGTACTTC.

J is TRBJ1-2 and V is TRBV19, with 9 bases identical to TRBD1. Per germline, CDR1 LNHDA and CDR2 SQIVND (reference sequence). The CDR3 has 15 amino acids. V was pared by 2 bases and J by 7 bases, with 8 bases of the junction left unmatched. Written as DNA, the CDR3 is TGTGCCAGTAGTATAAGCCGGGGACAGGGCTCTGGCTACACCTTC. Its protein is CASSISRGQGSGYTF.